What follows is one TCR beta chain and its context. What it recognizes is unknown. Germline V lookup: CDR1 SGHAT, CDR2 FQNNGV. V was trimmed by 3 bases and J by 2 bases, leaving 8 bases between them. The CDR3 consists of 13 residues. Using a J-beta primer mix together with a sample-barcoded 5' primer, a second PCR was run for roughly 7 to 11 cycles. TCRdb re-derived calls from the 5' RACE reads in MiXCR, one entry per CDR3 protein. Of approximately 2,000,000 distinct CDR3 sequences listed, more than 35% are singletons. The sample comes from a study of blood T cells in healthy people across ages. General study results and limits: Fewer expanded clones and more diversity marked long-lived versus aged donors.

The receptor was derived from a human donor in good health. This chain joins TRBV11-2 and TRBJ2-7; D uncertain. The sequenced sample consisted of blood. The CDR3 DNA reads TGTGCCAGCAGCTTTCATCCACCCTACGAGCAGTACTTC. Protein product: CASSFHPPYEQYF.